Following are 21 T cell receptor beta chains from one sample sequenced in a study of shared clonotypes between healthy human individuals. The table came from immunoSEQ multiplex PCR; TCRdb's copy has only in-frame clones and leaves some out. The sample holds millions of clones, 80% to 95% seen once. Sequenced material: naive CD4+ T cells from PBMCs. Subset described: CD45RA+ positively selected. The source of these receptors is a man between 18 and 35 years old in good health. Some clones in this sample may be carry-over from other donors' samples.

The chain uses TRBV18 and TRBJ2-5; 7 nucleotides agree with TRBD2. The junction had 6 bases not matched to a gene; V was cut back by 0 bases and J by 5 bases. The CDR3 runs 15 residues. Germline loops: CDR1 KGHSH, CDR2 LQKENI. CDR3 in amino acids: CASSPPSSGPETQYF. The CDR3 DNA follows: TGTGCCAGCTCACCACCGTCTAGCGGACCGGAGACCCAGTACTTC.

This clone was seen once. This chain connects TRBV28 to TRBJ2-1; weak D call: TRBD2 (6 bases). The CDR3 has 15 amino acids. V was trimmed by 7 bases and J by 3 bases, leaving 16 bases between them. Per the germline V gene, CDR1 is MDHEN and CDR2 is SYDVKM. CDR3: CASTSRGLYYNEQFF. The CDR3 nucleotides are TGTGCCAGCACCTCCCGGGGACTTTACTACAATGAGCAGTTCTTC.

The rearrangement uses TRBV11-2 and TRBJ2-5; 7 positions agree with TRBD1. There are 14 residues in the CDR3. V was clipped by 1 base and J by 7 bases; unmatched bases: 6. Germline CDR1 reads SGHAT; CDR2 reads FQNNGV. The CDR3 here is CASSLVVSGGTQYF. The DNA of the CDR3 is TGTGCCAGCAGCTTAGTGGTGTCAGGGGGGACCCAGTACTTC.

This clone appeared a single time. In DNA form, the CDR3 reads TGTGCCAGTACCGGGACAGCGGAGACCCAGTACTTC. Translation gives CASTGTAETQYF. The chain uses TRBV19 and TRBJ2-5, with 7 positions matching TRBD1. The J segment lost 5 bases and the V segment lost 7 bases, leaving 4 bases of the junction unmatched. There are 12 residues in the CDR3. Germline V gives CDR1 LNHDA, CDR2 SQIVND (reference sequence). The full variable domain, completed using reference TRBV19 and TRBJ2-5, is DGGITQSPKYLFRKEGQNVTLSCEQNLNHDAMYWYRQDPGQGLRLIYYSQIVNDFQKGDIAEGYSVSREKKESFPLTVTSAQKNPTAFYLCASTGTAETQYFGPGTRLLVL.

The chain couples TRBV2 to TRBJ1-2; D not certain. Trimming shortened V by 1 base and J by 9 bases, and 12 bases separated the two germline ends. Germline loops: CDR1 SNHLY, CDR2 FYNNEI. The CDR3 runs 13 residues. The CDR3 region has the DNA TGTGCCAGCAGTGAAGGACCGCCTTTTAGCTACACCTTC. This translates into CASSEGPPFSYTF.

The chain combines TRBV6-5 with TRBJ1-1; perhaps TRBD1 as D (6 bases). Germline-derived CDR1 and CDR2 are MNHEY and SVGAGI. The CDR3 has 13 amino acids. Trimming removed 6 bases from V and 7 bases from J, with 15 bases in between. In DNA form, the CDR3 reads TGTGCCAGCAGCTGGCCCGGGACACTTGAAGCTTTCTTT. Translated, it gives CASSWPGTLEAFF.

The rearrangement joins TRBV6-1 to TRBJ2-3; either TRBD1 or TRBD2 may supply D (5 bases each). The germline gives CDR1 MNHNS, CDR2 SASEGT. V was pared by 0 bases and J by 4 bases, with 11 bases between. The CDR3 covers 15 residues. The CDR3 here is CASSEAWGLADTQYF. Written as DNA, the CDR3 is TGTGCCAGCAGTGAAGCTTGGGGGTTGGCAGATACGCAGTATTTT.

The chain uses TRBV9 and TRBJ2-7, with TRBD2 matching 8 bases. The CDR3 totals 15 residues. The V gene end was trimmed by 3 bases and the J gene end by 0 bases; junction bases not matched to a gene: 5. Looked up from germline, CDR1 is SGDLS and CDR2 is YYNGEE. CDR3 protein: CASSALAGTSYEQYF. As DNA, the CDR3 is TGTGCCAGCAGCGCATTAGCGGGGACCTCCTACGAGCAGTACTTC.

The chain couples TRBV7-6 to TRBJ2-5; the D gene could be TRBD1 or TRBD2 (5 bases each). Between the trimmed V and J ends, which lost 2 bases and 4 bases, there was a span of 14 bases. The CDR3 is made up of 15 amino acids. Germline CDR1 SGHVS, CDR2 FNYEAQ. The CDR3 nucleotides read TGTGCCAGCAGCTTATGGCCCATGGGGACAGAGACCCAGTACTTC. Protein: CASSLWPMGTETQYF.

The genes are TRBV5-6 and TRBJ2-7; the D is unclear. With 3 bases removed from V and 4 bases from J, the gap between germline ends came to 11 bases. Germline lookup yields CDR1 SGHDT and CDR2 YYEEEE. This CDR3 is 13 amino acids long. The CDR3 coding sequence is TGTGCCAGCAGCTCGACTGGGCATTACGAGCAGTACTTC. This codes for CASSSTGHYEQYF.

This rearrangement joins TRBV29-1 to TRBJ2-3, with TRBD2 matching over 9 bases. The V gene's germline CDR1 is SQVTM and CDR2 ANQGSEA. V gave up 2 bases and J gave up 0 bases; unmatched junction bases: 6. The CDR3 has 16 amino acids. Here the CDR3 reads CSVEIFSGSSTDTQYF. CDR3 bases: TGCAGCGTTGAAATCTTTAGCGGGAGTAGCACAGATACGCAGTATTTT.

As concerns this clone: Within the sample, other DNA sequences also encode this same CDR3. The CDR3 nucleotides read TGCGCCAGCAGCTTGGGCTCAGGGGTCGGGGAGACCCAGTACTTC. Translation gives CASSLGSGVGETQYF. The V and J genes are TRBV5-1 and TRBJ2-5, with D possibly being TRBD1 (6 bases). The V gene lost 0 bases and the J gene lost 5 bases, with 14 bases spanning the gap. This CDR3 comprises 15 residues. Germline lookup yields CDR1 SGHRS and CDR2 YFSETQ. The full variable domain, in which reference TRBV5-1 and TRBJ2-5 provide the parts outside the CDR3, is KAGVTQTPRYLIKTRGQQVTLSCSPISGHRSVSWYQQTPGQGLQFLFEYFSETQRNKGNFPGRFSGRQFSNSRSEMNVSTLELGDSALYLCASSLGSGVGETQYFGPGTRLLVL.

This clone has a handful of counts. The genes are TRBV5-1 and TRBJ2-5; 7 bases map to TRBD1. The CDR3 is made up of 13 amino acids. J was trimmed by 2 bases and V by 4 bases; bases with no gene match: 2. CDR1 and CDR2 from the germline V gene are SGHRS and YFSETQ. The CDR3: CASSIQGQETQYF. The CDR3 DNA reads as TGCGCCAGCAGCATACAGGGGCAAGAGACCCAGTACTTC.

The chain joins TRBV7-9 to TRBJ2-1; the D gene could be TRBD1 or TRBD2 (5 bases each). The CDR3 loop spans 14 amino acids. The V gene lost 7 bases and the J gene lost 2 bases, with 12 bases spanning the gap. Germline V gene data show CDR1 as SEHNR and CDR2 as FQNEAQ (reference sequence). For the CDR3, the DNA is TGTGCCAGCACTGGGGCGGGTCCCTACAATGAGCAGTTCTTC. Encoded protein: CASTGAGPYNEQFF.

The J gene is TRBJ1-3, the V gene TRBV7-3; D is possibly TRBD1 (6 bases). The CDR3 consists of 17 residues. The germline CDR1 and CDR2 sequences are SGHTA and FQGTGA. The ends were cut back, 5 bases at V and 0 bases at J, with 17 bases in the middle. The CDR3 protein is CASSAAPGTFSGNTIYF. DNA for the CDR3: TGTGCCAGCAGCGCCGCCCCGGGGACATTCTCTGGAAACACCATATATTTT.

The gene calls are TRBV15 and TRBJ2-7, with D unclear. The CDR3 contains 14 residues. CDR1 LNHNV and CDR2 YYDKDF come from the germline V gene (reference sequence). V was clipped by 4 bases and J by 4 bases, with 14 bases between them. CDR3 sequence reads: CATSKDTVRYEQYF. Written as DNA, the CDR3 is TGTGCCACCAGCAAGGATACAGTCAGGTACGAGCAGTACTTC.

V usage is TRBV6-1 and J usage is TRBJ1-5; 7 positions agree with TRBD1. With 3 bases clipped from V and 4 bases from J, the junction kept 6 bases outside the gene matches. Germline CDR1 reads MNHNS; CDR2 reads SASEGT. This CDR3 has 15 amino acids. The CDR3 coding sequence is TGTGCCAGCAGTGATTCGCAGGGGGGTAATCAGCCCCAGCATTTT. As protein: CASSDSQGGNQPQHF.

This chain uses TRBV4-3 with TRBJ2-5; 7 nucleotides match TRBD2. Germline CDR1 is LGHNA and CDR2 is YSLEER. With V trimmed by 1 base and J by 5 bases, 10 bases remained unmatched. The CDR3 spans 16 residues. CDR3 DNA sequence: TGCGCCAGCAGCCAAGCTGGCGGGAGTTGGGGGGAGACCCAGTACTTC. It codes for CASSQAGGSWGETQYF.

This chain connects TRBV7-9 to TRBJ1-2; 11 nucleotides line up with TRBD1. With 5 bases clipped from V and 4 bases from J, the junction kept 6 bases outside the gene matches. Germline CDR1 SEHNR, CDR2 FQNEAQ (reference sequence). This CDR3 contains 15 residues. The CDR3 coding sequence is TGTGCCAGCAGCCCGAGGACAGGGGGCGCCTATGGCTACACCTTC. This encodes CASSPRTGGAYGYTF.

The chain combines TRBV29-1 with TRBJ1-1, with 8 positions matching TRBD1. The CDR3 runs 14 residues. Germline CDR1 is SQVTM and CDR2 is ANQGSEA. After removal of 1 base from V and 7 bases from J, the junction contained 8 bases not matched to a gene. The CDR3 region has the DNA TGCAGCGTTGAAGGCCTGACAGGGGTCCTTGAAGCTTTCTTT. Residues: CSVEGLTGVLEAFF. The whole variable domain, filled in from reference TRBV29-1 and TRBJ1-1, reads SAVISQKPSRDICQRGTSLTIQCQVDSQVTMMFWYRQQPGQSLTLIATANQGSEATYESGFVIDKFPISRPNLTFSTLTVSNMSPEDSSIYLCSVEGLTGVLEAFFGQGTRLTVV.

The rearrangement links TRBV21-1 to TRBJ2-1; the table's D gene call, TRBD1, was not cross checked with the DNA. TRBV21-1 is noted as a pseudogene. This CDR3 spans 14 amino acids. The CDR3 reads CASSCRQEVDEQFF. In nucleotides, the CDR3 is TGTGCCAGCAGCTGTCGACAGGAGGTGGATGAGCAGTTCTTC.